This T cell receptor beta chain is drawn from a study of blood T cell repertoires in COVID-19. TCRdb keeps only in-frame clones here, not all; method: immunoSEQ multiplex PCR. The sample has just over 200,000 clones, just over 85% seen once. The clonotype comes from a man older than 75 with acute or convalescent COVID-19. The sample was peripheral blood.

This CDR3 is CASRQQGGRAKEQFF. The CDR3, as DNA: TGTGCCAGCAGGCAACAGGGCGGGAGGGCCAAGGAGCAGTTCTTC. The chain uses TRBV6-5 and TRBJ2-1, with 9 bases fitting TRBD2. The length of the CDR3 is 15 residues. V shed 6 bases and J 10 bases; nucleotides not matched to a gene: 13. Germline V CDR1 and CDR2: MNHEY, SVGAGI.